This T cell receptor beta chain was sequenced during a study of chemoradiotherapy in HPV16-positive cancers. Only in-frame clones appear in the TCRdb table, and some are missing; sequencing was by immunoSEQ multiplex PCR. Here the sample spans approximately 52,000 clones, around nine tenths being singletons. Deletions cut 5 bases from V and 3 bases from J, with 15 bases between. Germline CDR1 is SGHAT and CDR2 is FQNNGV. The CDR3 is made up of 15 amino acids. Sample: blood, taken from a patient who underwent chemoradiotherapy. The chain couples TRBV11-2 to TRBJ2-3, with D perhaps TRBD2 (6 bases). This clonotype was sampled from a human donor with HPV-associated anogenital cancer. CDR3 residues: CASSPRPGGTDTQYF. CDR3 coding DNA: TGTGCCAGCAGCCCCCGGCCCGGGGGAACAGATACGCAGTATTTT.